The TCR beta chain described here comes from a study of T cell repertoires in ileal Crohn's disease. Repertoires were generated with immunoSEQ multiplex PCR, while TCRdb's copy carries only in-frame clones and drops some. In the table there are 6,600 or so clones, 74% of which are singletons. The CDR3 is 12 residues long. In germline, CDR1 is MNHNS, CDR2 SASEGT. V was shortened by 7 bases and J by 4 bases, with 10 bases between the two germline ends. This clone turned up a few times. Indicated time point: proximal margin of the surgical specimen (macroscopically non-inflamed). The specimen was ileal tissue. V is TRBV6-1 and J is TRBJ1-1; tentative D call: TRBD1 (6 bases). This sequence originates from an adult with Crohn's disease. As DNA, the CDR3 is TGTGCCAGCAAACAGGGAGCCACTGAAGCTTTCTTT. Amino acids: CASKQGATEAFF.